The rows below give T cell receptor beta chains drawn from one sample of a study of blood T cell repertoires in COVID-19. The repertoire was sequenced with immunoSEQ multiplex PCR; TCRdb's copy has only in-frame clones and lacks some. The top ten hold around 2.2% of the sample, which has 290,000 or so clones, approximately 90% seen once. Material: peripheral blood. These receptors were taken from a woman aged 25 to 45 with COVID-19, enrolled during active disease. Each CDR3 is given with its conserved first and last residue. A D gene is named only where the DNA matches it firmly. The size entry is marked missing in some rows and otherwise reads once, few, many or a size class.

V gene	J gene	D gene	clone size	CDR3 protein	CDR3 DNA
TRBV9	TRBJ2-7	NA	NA	CASSVMDSSYEQYF	TGTGCCAGCAGCGTAATGGACAGCTCCTACGAGCAGTACTTC
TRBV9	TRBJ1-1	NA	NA	CASQRKGDSSNTEAFF	TGTGCCAGCCAGCGAAAAGGGGACTCCTCGAACACTGAAGCTTTCTTT
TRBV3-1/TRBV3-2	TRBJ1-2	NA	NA	CASSLNPGNLNYGYTF	TGTGCCAGCAGCCTTAATCCGGGAAACCTTAACTATGGCTACACCTTC
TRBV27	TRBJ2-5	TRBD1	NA	CASSHTGVETQYF	TGTGCCAGCAGTCACACAGGGGTGGAGACCCAGTACTTC
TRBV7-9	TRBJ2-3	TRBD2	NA	CASSPGTSGGTDTQYF	TGTGCCAGCAGCCCCGGGACTAGCGGGGGCACAGATACGCAGTATTTT
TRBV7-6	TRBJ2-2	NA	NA	CASSTTTSLTGELFF	TGTGCCAGCAGCACTACGACTAGTTTAACCGGGGAGCTGTTTTTT
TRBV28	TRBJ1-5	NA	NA	CASKKDRNSNQPQHF	TGTGCCAGCAAAAAGGACAGAAATAGCAATCAGCCCCAGCATTTT
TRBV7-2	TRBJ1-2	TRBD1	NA	CASSPGTGVLLWGYTF	TGTGCCAGCAGCCCTGGGACAGGGGTTTTATTATGGGGCTACACCTTC
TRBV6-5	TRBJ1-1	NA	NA	CASSNTRGRDTEAFF	TGTGCCAGCAGTAACACCAGGGGTAGGGACACTGAAGCTTTCTTT
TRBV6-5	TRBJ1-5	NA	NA	CASSYSAGAANQPQHF	TGTGCCAGCAGTTACTCCGCGGGAGCAGCTAATCAGCCCCAGCATTTT
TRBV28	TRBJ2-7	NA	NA	CASSLIDRPYEQYF	TGTGCCAGCAGTCTGATCGACAGACCCTACGAGCAGTACTTC
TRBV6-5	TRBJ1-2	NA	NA	CASRLVQGTYGYTF	TGTGCCAGCAGATTAGTCCAGGGTACTTATGGCTACACCTTC
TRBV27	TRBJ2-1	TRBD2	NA	CASSLSLAGGFEQFF	TGTGCCAGCAGTTTATCGCTAGCGGGAGGTTTTGAGCAGTTCTTC
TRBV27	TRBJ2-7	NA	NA	CASSLSADRVPKHF	TGTGCCAGCAGTTTAAGCGCCGACCGAGTCCCAAAGCACTTC
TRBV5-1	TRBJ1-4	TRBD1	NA	CASSERTGGNKGKLFF	TGCGCCAGCAGCGAACGGACAGGGGGAAACAAGGGAAAACTGTTTTTT
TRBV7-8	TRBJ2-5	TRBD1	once	CASSILQGAVETQYF	TGTGCCAGCAGCATCCTACAGGGGGCCGTGGAGACCCAGTACTTC
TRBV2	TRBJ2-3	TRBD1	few	CASSRRRDRVEDTQYF	TGTGCCAGCAGTCGACGCCGGGACAGGGTAGAAGATACGCAGTATTTT
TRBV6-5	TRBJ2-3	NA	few	CASSSPRGDTQYF	TGTGCCAGCAGTAGTCCGCGGGGAGATACGCAGTATTTT
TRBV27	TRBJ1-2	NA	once	CASSLGGRDYGYTF	TGTGCCAGCAGTTTGGGGGGGCGCGACTATGGCTACACCTTC
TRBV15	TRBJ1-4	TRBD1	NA	CATSRRIQGAATNEKLFF	TGTGCCACCAGCAGAAGAATACAGGGGGCCGCAACTAATGAAAAACTGTTTTTT
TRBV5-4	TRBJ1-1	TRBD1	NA	CASSSPDRGNTEAFF	TGTGCCAGCAGCTCCCCGGACAGGGGGAACACTGAAGCTTTCTTT
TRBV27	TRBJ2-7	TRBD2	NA	CASSLAGGPRGEQYF	TGTGCCAGCAGTTTAGCGGGAGGGCCACGGGGCGAGCAGTACTTC
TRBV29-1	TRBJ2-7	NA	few	CSVESGKDEQYF	TGCAGCGTTGAATCCGGGAAGGACGAGCAGTACTTC
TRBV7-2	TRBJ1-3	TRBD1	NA	CASSLQTGSHTIYF	TGTGCCAGCAGCTTACAGACAGGGTCTCACACCATATATTTT
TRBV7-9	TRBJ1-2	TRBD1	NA	CASSQQGGYGYTF	TGTGCCAGCAGCCAACAGGGGGGATATGGCTACACCTTC
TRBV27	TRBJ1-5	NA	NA	CASSLSPNQPQHF	TGTGCCAGCAGTTTATCCCCGAATCAGCCCCAGCATTTT
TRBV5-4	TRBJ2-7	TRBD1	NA	CASSMAGGDEQYF	TGTGCCAGCAGCATGGCAGGGGGCGACGAGCAGTACTTC
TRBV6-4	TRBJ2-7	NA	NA	CASSDSDRTSSYEQYF	TGTGCCAGCAGTGACTCTGACAGAACCTCCTCCTACGAGCAGTACTTC
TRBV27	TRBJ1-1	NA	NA	CASSLSLFGERAEAFF	TGTGCCAGCAGTTTATCCCTCTTCGGTGAGAGGGCTGAAGCTTTCTTT
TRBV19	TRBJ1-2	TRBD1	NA	CASTSPALGQENGYTF	TGTGCCAGTACCTCCCCGGCCCTTGGACAGGAGAATGGCTACACCTTC
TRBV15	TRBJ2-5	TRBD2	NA	CATSPPPGLERETQYF	TGTGCCACCAGCCCACCCCCGGGACTAGAAAGGGAGACCCAGTACTTC
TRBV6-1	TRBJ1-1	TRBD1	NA	CASSDGRGRPEAFF	TGTGCCAGCAGTGATGGAAGGGGGCGACCTGAAGCTTTCTTT
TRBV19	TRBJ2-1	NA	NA	CASSIDSEYNEQFF	TGTGCCAGTAGTATAGATAGCGAGTACAATGAGCAGTTCTTC
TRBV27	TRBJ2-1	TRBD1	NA	CASSLDRVGNEQFF	TGTGCCAGCAGTTTGGACAGGGTAGGCAATGAGCAGTTCTTC
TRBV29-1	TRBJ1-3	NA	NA	CSVLGAKGNTIYF	TGCAGCGTTTTAGGGGCGAAGGGAAACACCATATATTTT
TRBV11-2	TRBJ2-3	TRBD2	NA	CASSLDPSGRVTDTQYF	TGTGCCAGCAGCTTAGACCCAAGCGGGAGGGTTACAGATACGCAGTATTTT
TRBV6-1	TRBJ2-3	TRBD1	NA	CASSEVGQAGTDTQYF	TGTGCCAGCAGTGAAGTCGGACAGGCAGGGACAGATACGCAGTATTTT
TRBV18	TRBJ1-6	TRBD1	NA	CASSRDRGSDSPLHF	TGTGCCAGCTCCCGGGACAGGGGATCTGATTCACCCCTCCACTTT
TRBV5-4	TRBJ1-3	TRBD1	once	CASSLAGQGFSGNTIYF	TGTGCCAGCAGCTTGGCCGGACAGGGCTTCTCTGGAAACACCATATATTTT
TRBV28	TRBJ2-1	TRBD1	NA	CASSFPGQVNNEQFF	TGTGCCAGCAGTTTCCCGGGACAGGTAAACAATGAGCAGTTCTTC
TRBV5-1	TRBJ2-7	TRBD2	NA	CASSWGLAGGLSSEQYF	TGCGCCAGCAGCTGGGGACTAGCGGGAGGGCTTTCGTCCGAGCAGTACTTC
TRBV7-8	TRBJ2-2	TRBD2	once	CASSLGRLAGEPGELFF	TGTGCCAGCAGCTTAGGACGACTAGCGGGAGAACCCGGGGAGCTGTTTTTT
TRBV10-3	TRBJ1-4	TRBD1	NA	CAISVTGATNEKLFF	TGTGCCATCAGCGTTACAGGGGCAACTAATGAAAAACTGTTTTTT
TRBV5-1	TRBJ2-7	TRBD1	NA	CASGAGTGGREQYF	TGCGCCAGCGGGGCCGGGACAGGGGGAAGGGAGCAGTACTTC
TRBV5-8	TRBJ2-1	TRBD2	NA	CASSLGGGLAGEDEQFF	TGTGCCAGCAGCTTGGGGGGTGGGCTAGCGGGAGAAGATGAGCAGTTCTTC
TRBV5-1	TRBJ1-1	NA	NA	CASSLMAGRTEAFF	TGCGCCAGCAGCTTGATGGCGGGACGCACTGAAGCTTTCTTT
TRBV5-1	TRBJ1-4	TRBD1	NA	CASSTTGGGSNEKLFF	TGCGCCAGCAGCACGACAGGGGGCGGTAGTAATGAAAAACTGTTTTTT
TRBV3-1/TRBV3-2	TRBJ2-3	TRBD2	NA	CASSQALAGAPDTQYF	TGTGCCAGCAGCCAAGCCCTAGCGGGAGCCCCAGATACGCAGTATTTT
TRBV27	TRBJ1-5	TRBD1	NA	CASSPETGGDQPQHF	TGTGCCAGCAGTCCAGAGACAGGGGGCGACCAGCCCCAGCATTTT
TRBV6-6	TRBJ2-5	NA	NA	CASSVDSGGVETQYF	TGTGCCAGCAGTGTGGACTCGGGTGGGGTCGAGACCCAGTACTTC
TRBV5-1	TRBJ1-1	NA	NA	CASSDGQPNTEAFF	TGCGCCAGCAGCGACGGACAGCCGAACACTGAAGCTTTCTTT
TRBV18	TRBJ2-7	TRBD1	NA	CASSLGQGSYEQYF	TGTGCCAGCTCACTTGGACAGGGCTCCTACGAGCAGTACTTC
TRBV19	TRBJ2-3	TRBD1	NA	CASSIDLGQVTSGTDTQYF	TGTGCCAGTAGTATAGATCTAGGACAGGTGACGAGCGGCACAGATACGCAGTATTTT
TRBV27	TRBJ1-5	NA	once	CASSLWGGPNQPQHF	TGTGCCAGCAGTTTATGGGGGGGGCCCAATCAGCCCCAGCATTTT
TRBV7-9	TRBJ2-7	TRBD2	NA	CASSLNEASGTYEQYF	TGTGCCAGCAGCCTCAACGAGGCTAGCGGAACCTACGAGCAGTACTTC
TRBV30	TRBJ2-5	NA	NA	CAWSGGVPTQYF	TGTGCCTGGAGTGGCGGGGTTCCGACCCAGTACTTC